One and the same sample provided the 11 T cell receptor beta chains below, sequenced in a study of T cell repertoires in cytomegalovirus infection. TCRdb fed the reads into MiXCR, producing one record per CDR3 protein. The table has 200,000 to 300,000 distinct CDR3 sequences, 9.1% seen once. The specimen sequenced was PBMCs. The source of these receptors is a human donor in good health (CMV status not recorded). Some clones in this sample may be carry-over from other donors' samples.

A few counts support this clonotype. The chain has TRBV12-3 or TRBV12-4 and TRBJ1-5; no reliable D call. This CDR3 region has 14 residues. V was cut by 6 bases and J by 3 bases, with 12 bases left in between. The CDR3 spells CASRPAFSNQPQHF. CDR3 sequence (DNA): TGTGCCAGCAGGCCGGCGTTCTCCAATCAGCCCCAGCATTTT.

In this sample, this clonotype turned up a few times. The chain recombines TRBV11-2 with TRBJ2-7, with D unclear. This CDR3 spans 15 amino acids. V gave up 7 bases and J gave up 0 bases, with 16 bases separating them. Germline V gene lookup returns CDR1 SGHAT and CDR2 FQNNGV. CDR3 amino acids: CASNPSPVGSYEQYF. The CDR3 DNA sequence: TGTGCCAGCAACCCTTCCCCGGTGGGCTCCTACGAGCAGTACTTC.

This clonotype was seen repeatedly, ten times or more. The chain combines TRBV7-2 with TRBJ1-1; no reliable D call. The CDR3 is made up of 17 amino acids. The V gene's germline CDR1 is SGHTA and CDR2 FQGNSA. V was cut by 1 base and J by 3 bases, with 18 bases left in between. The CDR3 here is CASSLVLGVGTHTEAFF. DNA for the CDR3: TGTGCCAGCAGCTTAGTACTGGGAGTGGGCACACACACTGAAGCTTTCTTT.

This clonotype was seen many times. The CDR3 nucleotides are TGTGCCAGCCTGGAGGGAGGGGCGCGTGCTAACTATGGCTACACCTTC. Protein: CASLEGGARANYGYTF. V is TRBV7-2 and J is TRBJ1-2; weak D call: TRBD1 (5 bases). CDR3 length: 16 amino acids. V shed 8 bases and J shed 0 bases, with 19 bases lying between them. CDR1 SGHTA and CDR2 FQGNSA come from the germline V gene.

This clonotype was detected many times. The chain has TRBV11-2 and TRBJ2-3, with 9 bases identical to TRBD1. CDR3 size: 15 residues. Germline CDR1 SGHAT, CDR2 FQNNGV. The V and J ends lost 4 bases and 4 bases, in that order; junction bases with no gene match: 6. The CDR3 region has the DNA TGTGCCAGCAGCTCCGGGACAGGGCGGGCAGATACGCAGTATTTT. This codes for CASSSGTGRADTQYF.

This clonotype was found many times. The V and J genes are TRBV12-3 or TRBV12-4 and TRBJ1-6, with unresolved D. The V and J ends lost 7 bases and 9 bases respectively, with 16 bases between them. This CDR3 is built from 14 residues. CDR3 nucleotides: TGTGCCAGCACCCCGGACCGAGGTATTTCACCCCTCCACTTT. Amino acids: CASTPDRGISPLHF.

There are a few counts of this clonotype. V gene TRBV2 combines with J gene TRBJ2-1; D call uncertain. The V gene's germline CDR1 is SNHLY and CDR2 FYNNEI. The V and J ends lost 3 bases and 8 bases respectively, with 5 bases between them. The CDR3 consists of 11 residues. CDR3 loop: CASSEMYEQFF. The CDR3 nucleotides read TGTGCCAGCAGTGAGATGTATGAGCAGTTCTTC.

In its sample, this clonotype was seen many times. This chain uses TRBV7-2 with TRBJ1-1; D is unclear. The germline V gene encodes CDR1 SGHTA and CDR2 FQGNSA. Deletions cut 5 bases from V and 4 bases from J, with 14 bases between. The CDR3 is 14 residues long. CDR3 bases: TGTGCCAGCAGCCTATCCTGGGGATCCACTGAAGCTTTCTTT. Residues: CASSLSWGSTEAFF. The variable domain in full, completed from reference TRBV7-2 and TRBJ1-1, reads GAGVSQSPSNKVTEKGKDVELRCDPISGHTALYWYRQSLGQGLEFLIYFQGNSAPDKSGLPSDRFSAERTGGSVSTLTIQRTQQEDSAVYLCASSLSWGSTEAFFGQGTRLTVV.

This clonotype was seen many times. The chain's CDR3 is CASKIYRAGGGNTIYF. CDR3 nucleotides: TGTGCCAGCAAGATCTACAGGGCCGGGGGCGGAAACACCATATATTTT. The gene calls are TRBV12-3 or TRBV12-4 and TRBJ1-3; D perhaps matches TRBD1 (6 bases). The CDR3 runs to 16 residues. The V end lost 7 bases, the J end lost 4 bases, and 20 bases lay between the germline ends.

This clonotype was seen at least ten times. The CDR3 reads CASSLARAGSYQYF. Here the CDR3 DNA reads TGTGCCAGCAGCTTAGCTCGGGCGGGGTCTTACCAGTACTTC. The V gene is TRBV7-2, the J gene TRBJ2-5; D might be TRBD2 (6 bases). Trimming removed 0 bases from V and 10 bases from J, with 15 bases in between. The CDR3 is 14 amino acids. CDR1 is SGHTA, CDR2 FQGNSA, per germline.

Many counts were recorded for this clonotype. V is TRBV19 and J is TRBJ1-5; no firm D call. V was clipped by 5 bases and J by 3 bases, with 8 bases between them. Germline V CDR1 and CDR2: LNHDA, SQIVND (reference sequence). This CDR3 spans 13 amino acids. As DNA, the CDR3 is TGTGCCAGTAGTCTCGGAAACAATCAGCCCCAGCATTTT. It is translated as CASSLGNNQPQHF.